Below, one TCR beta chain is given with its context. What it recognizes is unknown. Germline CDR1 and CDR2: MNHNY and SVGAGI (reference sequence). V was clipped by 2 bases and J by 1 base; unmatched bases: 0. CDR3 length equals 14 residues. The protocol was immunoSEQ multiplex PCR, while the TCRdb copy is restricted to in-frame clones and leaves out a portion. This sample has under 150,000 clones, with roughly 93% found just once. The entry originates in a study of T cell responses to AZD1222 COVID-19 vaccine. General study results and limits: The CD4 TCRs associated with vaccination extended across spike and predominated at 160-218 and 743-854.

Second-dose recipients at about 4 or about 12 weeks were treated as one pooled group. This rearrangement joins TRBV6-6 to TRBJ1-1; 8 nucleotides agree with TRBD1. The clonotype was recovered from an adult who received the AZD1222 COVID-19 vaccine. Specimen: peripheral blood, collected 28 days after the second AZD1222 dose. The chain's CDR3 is CASSYGTGNTEAFF. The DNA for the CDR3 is TGTGCCAGCAGTTACGGGACAGGGAACACTGAAGCTTTCTTT.